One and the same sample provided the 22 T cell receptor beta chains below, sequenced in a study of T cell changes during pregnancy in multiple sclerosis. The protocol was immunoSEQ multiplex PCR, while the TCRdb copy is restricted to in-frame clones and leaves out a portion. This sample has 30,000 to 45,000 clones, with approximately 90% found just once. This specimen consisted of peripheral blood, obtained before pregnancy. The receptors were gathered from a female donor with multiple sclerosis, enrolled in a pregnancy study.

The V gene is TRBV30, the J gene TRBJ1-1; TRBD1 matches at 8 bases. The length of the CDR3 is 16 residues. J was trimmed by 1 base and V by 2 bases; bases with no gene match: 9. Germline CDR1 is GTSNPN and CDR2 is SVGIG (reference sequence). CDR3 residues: CAWSSTRTGTNTEAFF. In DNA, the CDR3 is TGTGCCTGGAGTTCTACTAGGACAGGGACGAACACTGAAGCTTTCTTT.

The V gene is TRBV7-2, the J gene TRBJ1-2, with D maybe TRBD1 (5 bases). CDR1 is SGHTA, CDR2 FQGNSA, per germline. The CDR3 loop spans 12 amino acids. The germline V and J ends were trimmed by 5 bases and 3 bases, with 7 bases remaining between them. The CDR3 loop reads CASSQGDYGYTF. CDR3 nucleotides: TGTGCCAGCAGCCAGGGTGACTATGGCTACACCTTC. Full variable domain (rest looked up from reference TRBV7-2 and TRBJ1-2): GAGVSQSPSNKVTEKGKDVELRCDPISGHTALYWYRQSLGQGLEFLIYFQGNSAPDKSGLPSDRFSAERTGGSVSTLTIQRTQQEDSAVYLCASSQGDYGYTFGSGTRLTVV.

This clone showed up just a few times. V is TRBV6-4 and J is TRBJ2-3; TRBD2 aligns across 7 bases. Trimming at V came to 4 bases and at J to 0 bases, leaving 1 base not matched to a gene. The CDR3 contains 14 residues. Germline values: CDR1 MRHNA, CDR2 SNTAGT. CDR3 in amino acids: CASSVSGSTDTQYF. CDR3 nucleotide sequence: TGTGCCAGCAGTGTTAGCGGGAGCACAGATACGCAGTATTTT.

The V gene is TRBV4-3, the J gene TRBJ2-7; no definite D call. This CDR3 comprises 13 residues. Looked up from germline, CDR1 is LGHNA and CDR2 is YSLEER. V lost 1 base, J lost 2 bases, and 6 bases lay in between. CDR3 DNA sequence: TGCGCCAGCAGCCAAGTCCTAACCTACGAGCAGTACTTC. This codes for CASSQVLTYEQYF.

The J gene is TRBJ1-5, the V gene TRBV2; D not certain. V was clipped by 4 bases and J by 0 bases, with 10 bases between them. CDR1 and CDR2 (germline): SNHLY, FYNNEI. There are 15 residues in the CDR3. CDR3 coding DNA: TGTGCCAGCAGTGTAGGGAGCAATAGCAATCAGCCCCAGCATTTT. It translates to CASSVGSNSNQPQHF. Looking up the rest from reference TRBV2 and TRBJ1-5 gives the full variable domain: EPEVTQTPSHQVTQMGQEVILRCVPISNHLYFYWYRQILGQKVEFLVSFYNNEISEKSEIFDDQFSVERPDGSNFTLKIRSTKLEDSAMYFCASSVGSNSNQPQHFGDGTRLSIL.

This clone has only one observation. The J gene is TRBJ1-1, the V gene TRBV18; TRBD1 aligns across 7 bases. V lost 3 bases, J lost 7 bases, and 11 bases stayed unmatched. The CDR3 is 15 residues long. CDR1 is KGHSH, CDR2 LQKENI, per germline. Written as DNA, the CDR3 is TGTGCCAGCTCACCGGACAGGAAAATGGGAATTGAAGCTTTCTTT. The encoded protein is CASSPDRKMGIEAFF.

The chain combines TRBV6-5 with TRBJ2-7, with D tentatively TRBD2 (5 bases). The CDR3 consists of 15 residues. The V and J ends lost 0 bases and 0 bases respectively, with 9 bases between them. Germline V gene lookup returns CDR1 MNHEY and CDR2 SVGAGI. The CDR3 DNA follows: TGTGCCAGCAGTTACTCCAGCGGTAGCTCCTACGAGCAGTACTTC. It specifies CASSYSSGSSYEQYF.

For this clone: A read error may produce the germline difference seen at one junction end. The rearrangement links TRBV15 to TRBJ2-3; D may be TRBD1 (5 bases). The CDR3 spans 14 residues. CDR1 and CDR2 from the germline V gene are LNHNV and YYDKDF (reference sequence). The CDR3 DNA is TGTGCCACCAGCGGAGACCCAGGGCCAGATACGCAGTATTTT. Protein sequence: CATSGDPGPDTQYF.

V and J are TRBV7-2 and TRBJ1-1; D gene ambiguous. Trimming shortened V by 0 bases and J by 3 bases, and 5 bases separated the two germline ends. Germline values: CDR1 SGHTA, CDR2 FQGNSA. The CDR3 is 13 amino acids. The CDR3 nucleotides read TGTGCCAGCAGCTTAGCGGCAGACACTGAAGCTTTCTTT. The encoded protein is CASSLAADTEAFF. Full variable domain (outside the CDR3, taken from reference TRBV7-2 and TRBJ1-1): GAGVSQSPSNKVTEKGKDVELRCDPISGHTALYWYRQSLGQGLEFLIYFQGNSAPDKSGLPSDRFSAERTGGSVSTLTIQRTQQEDSAVYLCASSLAADTEAFFGQGTRLTVV.

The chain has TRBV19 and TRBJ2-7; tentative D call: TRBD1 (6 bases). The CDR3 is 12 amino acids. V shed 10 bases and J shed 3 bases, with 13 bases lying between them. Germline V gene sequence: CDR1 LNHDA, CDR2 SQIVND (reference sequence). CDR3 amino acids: CATSPGDYEQYF. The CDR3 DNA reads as TGTGCCACCTCTCCAGGGGACTACGAGCAGTACTTC. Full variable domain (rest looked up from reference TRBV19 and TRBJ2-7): DGGITQSPKYLFRKEGQNVTLSCEQNLNHDAMYWYRQDPGQGLRLIYYSQIVNDFQKGDIAEGYSVSREKKESFPLTVTSAQKNPTAFYLCATSPGDYEQYFGPGTRLTVT.

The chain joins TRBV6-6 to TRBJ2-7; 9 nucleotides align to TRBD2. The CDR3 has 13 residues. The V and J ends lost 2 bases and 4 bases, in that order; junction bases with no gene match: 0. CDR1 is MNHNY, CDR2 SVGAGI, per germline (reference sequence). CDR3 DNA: TGTGCCAGCAGTTACCTAGCGGGGTACGAGCAGTACTTC. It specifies CASSYLAGYEQYF.

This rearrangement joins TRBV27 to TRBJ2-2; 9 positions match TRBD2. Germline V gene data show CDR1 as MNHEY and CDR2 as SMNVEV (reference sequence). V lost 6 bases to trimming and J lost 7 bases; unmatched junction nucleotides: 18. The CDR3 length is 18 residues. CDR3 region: CASSLVVAGVGVGGELFF. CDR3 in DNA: TGTGCCAGCAGCCTCGTGGTAGCGGGAGTGGGTGTGGGCGGGGAGCTGTTTTTT.

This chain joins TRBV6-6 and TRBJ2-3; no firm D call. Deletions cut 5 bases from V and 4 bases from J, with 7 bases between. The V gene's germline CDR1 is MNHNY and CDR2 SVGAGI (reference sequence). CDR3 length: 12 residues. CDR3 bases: TGTGCCAGCAGTCCCTCGGCAGATACGCAGTATTTT. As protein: CASSPSADTQYF.

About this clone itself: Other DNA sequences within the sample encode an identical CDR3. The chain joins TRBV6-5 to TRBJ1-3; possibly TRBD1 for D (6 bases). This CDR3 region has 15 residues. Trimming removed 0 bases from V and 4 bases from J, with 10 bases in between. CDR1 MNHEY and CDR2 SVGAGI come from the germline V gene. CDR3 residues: CASSYSSGAGNTIYF. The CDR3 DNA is TGTGCCAGCAGTTACTCATCAGGGGCCGGAAACACCATATATTTT.

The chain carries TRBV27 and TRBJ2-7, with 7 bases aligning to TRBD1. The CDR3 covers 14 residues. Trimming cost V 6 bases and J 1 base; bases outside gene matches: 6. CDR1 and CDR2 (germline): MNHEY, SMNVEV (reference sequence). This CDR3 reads CASSWTGSSYEQYF. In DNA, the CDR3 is TGTGCCAGCAGCTGGACAGGCTCATCCTACGAGCAGTACTTC.

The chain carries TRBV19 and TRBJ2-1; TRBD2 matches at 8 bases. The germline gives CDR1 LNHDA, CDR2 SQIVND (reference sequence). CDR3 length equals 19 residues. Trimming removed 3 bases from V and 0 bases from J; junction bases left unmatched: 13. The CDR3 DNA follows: TGTGCCAGTAGTATCCGTGGGGCGGGGGGCTTAAGCTCCTACAATGAGCAGTTCTTC. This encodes CASSIRGAGGLSSYNEQFF.

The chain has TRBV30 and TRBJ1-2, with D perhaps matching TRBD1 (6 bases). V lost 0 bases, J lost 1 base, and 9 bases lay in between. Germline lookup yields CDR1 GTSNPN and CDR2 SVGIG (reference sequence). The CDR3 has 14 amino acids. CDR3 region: CAWSVGTINYGYTF. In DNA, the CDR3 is TGTGCCTGGAGTGTTGGGACAATTAACTATGGCTACACCTTC.

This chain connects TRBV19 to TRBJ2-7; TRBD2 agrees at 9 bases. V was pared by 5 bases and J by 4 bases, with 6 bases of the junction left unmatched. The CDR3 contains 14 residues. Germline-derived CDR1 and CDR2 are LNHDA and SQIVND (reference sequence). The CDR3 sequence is CASSFRLADYEQYF. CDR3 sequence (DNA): TGTGCCAGTAGTTTCCGACTAGCGGATTACGAGCAGTACTTC.

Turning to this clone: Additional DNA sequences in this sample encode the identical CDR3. The CDR3 loop reads CASSDRTGGTGELFF. As DNA, the CDR3 is TGCGCCAGCAGCGACCGGACAGGGGGCACCGGGGAGCTGTTTTTT. V and J are TRBV5-1 and TRBJ2-2; 10 nucleotides line up with TRBD1. V was clipped by 4 bases and J by 4 bases; unmatched bases: 4. CDR1 is SGHRS, CDR2 YFSETQ, per germline. The CDR3 runs to 15 residues. The variable domain in full, with the rest retrieved from reference TRBV5-1 and TRBJ2-2, is KAGVTQTPRYLIKTRGQQVTLSCSPISGHRSVSWYQQTPGQGLQFLFEYFSETQRNKGNFPGRFSGRQFSNSRSEMNVSTLELGDSALYLCASSDRTGGTGELFFGEGSRLTVL.

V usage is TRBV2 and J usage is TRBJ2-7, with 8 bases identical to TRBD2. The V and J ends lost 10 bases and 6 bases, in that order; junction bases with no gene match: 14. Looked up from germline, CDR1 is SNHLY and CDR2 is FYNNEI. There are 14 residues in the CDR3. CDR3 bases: TGTGCCACCTCAGCCACTCCGAGCGGGGGCGAGCAGTACTTC. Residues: CATSATPSGGEQYF.

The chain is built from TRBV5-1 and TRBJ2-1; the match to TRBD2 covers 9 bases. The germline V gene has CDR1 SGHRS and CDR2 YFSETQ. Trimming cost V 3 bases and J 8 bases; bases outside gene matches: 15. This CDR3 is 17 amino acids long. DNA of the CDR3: TGCGCCAGCAGCTGGGTTGGTAGCGGGAGCATCTTTTATGAGCAGTTCTTC. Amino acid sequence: CASSWVGSGSIFYEQFF.

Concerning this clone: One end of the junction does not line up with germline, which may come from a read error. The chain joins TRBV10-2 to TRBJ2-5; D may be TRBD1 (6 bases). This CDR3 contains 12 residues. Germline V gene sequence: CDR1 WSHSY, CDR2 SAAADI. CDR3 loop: CASSESTGYWHF. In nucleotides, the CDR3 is TGCGCCAGCAGTGAGTCCACAGGGTACTGGCACTTC.